The next 27 T cell receptor beta chains were all read from a single sample in a study of blood T cell repertoires in COVID-19. Measured with immunoSEQ multiplex PCR; TCRdb has only the in-frame clones, and not every one. The sample records 230,000 or so clones, 75% to 90% being singletons. The material sequenced was peripheral blood. The receptors were sampled from a woman aged 40 to 50 who had recovered from COVID-19.

The chain couples TRBV5-1 to TRBJ2-7; TRBD1 matches at 9 bases. CDR3 length: 17 residues. With 1 base clipped from V and 3 bases from J, the junction kept 11 bases outside the gene matches. From germline, CDR1 is SGHRS and CDR2 YFSETQ. CDR3 sequence reads: CASSLSPLGQGLYEQYF. The CDR3 DNA follows: TGCGCCAGCAGCTTGTCCCCCTTGGGACAGGGTCTCTACGAGCAGTACTTC.

The DNA for the CDR3 is TGTGCCAGCTCACCAGGAGAGGGAAGCACAGATACGCAGTATTTT. Its protein product is CASSPGEGSTDTQYF. The chain carries TRBV18 and TRBJ2-3; possible D gene TRBD2, 5 bases. CDR1 and CDR2 from the germline V gene are KGHSH and LQKENI. The V gene lost 2 bases and the J gene lost 0 bases, with 9 bases spanning the gap. CDR3 length: 15 amino acids. Complete variable domain (other parts from reference TRBV18 and TRBJ2-3): NAGVMQNPRHLVRRRGQEARLRCSPMKGHSHVYWYRQLPEEGLKFMVYLQKENIIDESGMPKERFSAEFPKEGPSILRIQQVVRGDSAAYFCASSPGEGSTDTQYFGPGTRLTVL.

J is TRBJ2-5 and V is TRBV6-2 or TRBV6-3; 7 bases are shared with TRBD2. Germline CDR1 MNHEY, CDR2 SVGEGT. Trimming took 2 bases from V and 3 from J; bases not matched to a gene: 9. This CDR3 has 16 amino acids. The CDR3: CASSYGGGGVKETQYF. The CDR3 nucleotides read TGTGCCAGCAGTTACGGCGGCGGGGGAGTGAAAGAGACCCAGTACTTC.

V gene TRBV5-4 combines with J gene TRBJ2-2; 13 positions agree with TRBD2. Trimming removed 4 bases from V and 5 bases from J; junction bases left unmatched: 2. The germline V gene has CDR1 SGHNT and CDR2 YYREEE (reference sequence). CDR3 length: 15 residues. CDR3: CASSALAGGTGELFF. CDR3 in DNA: TGTGCCAGCAGCGCACTAGCGGGGGGGACCGGGGAGCTGTTTTTT.

This clone was picked up a small number of times. CDR3 protein: CASSVAGLSYNEQFF. The DNA for the CDR3 is TGTGCCAGCAGCGTAGCTGGCCTCTCCTACAATGAGCAGTTCTTC. The J gene is TRBJ2-1, the V gene TRBV9; D uncertain. CDR1 is SGDLS, CDR2 YYNGEE, per germline. V lost 0 bases, J lost 0 bases, and 7 bases lay in between. The CDR3 is made up of 15 amino acids.

The rearrangement links TRBV23-1 to TRBJ1-1; D is uncertain. TRBV23-1 is given ORF status, its function remaining uncertain. The length of the CDR3 is 13 residues. The V gene lost 9 bases and the J gene lost 6 bases, with 17 bases spanning the gap. CDR3: CASYTTGLAEAFF. DNA for the CDR3: TGCGCCAGTTATACGACGGGATTGGCTGAAGCTTTCTTT.

The chain links TRBV2 to TRBJ2-6; D unclear. The length of the CDR3 is 15 residues. Between the trimmed V and J ends, which lost 6 bases and 0 bases, there was a span of 9 bases. CDR1 is SNHLY, CDR2 FYNNEI, per germline. CDR3 bases: TGTGCCAGCAGCCGACTCATCTCTGGGGCCAACGTCCTGACTTTC. It specifies CASSRLISGANVLTF.

The V call is TRBV27, the J call TRBJ1-6; TRBD1 might be the D (6 bases). The CDR3 consists of 15 residues. Looked up from germline, CDR1 is MNHEY and CDR2 is SMNVEV (reference sequence). Deletions cut 7 bases from V and 4 bases from J, with 14 bases between. CDR3 in amino acids: CASNPRGRYNSPLHF. CDR3 in DNA: TGTGCCAGCAATCCGAGGGGGAGATATAATTCACCCCTCCACTTT.

This chain joins TRBV6-6 and TRBJ2-2; TRBD2 might be the D (6 bases). Trimming took 10 bases from V and 3 from J, leaving 21 bases between them. Per germline, CDR1 MNHNY and CDR2 SVGAGI (reference sequence). The CDR3 spans 16 residues. In DNA, the CDR3 is TGTGCCATCAAACCCCCCCTCACGGGAGACACCGGGGAGCTGTTTTTT. It is translated as CAIKPPLTGDTGELFF.

This clone appeared once. The gene calls are TRBV6-5 and TRBJ2-7, with TRBD2 matching over 7 bases. The CDR3 spans 14 residues. Germline V CDR1 and CDR2: MNHEY, SVGAGI. Trimming took 5 bases from V and 6 from J; bases not matched to a gene: 10. CDR3 protein: CASSMGRGPSEQYV. The CDR3, as DNA: TGTGCCAGCAGTATGGGGAGGGGCCCCTCCGAGCAGTACGTC.

This chain links TRBV6-5 with TRBJ2-5; TRBD1 might be the D (6 bases). The germline V gene encodes CDR1 MNHEY and CDR2 SVGAGI. With 4 bases removed from V and 4 bases from J, the gap between germline ends came to 13 bases. The CDR3 contains 14 residues. The CDR3 region has the DNA TGTGCCAGCAGTTTTCGACAGGCAATAGAGACCCAGTACTTC. It is translated as CASSFRQAIETQYF.

The rearrangement uses TRBV6-5 and TRBJ2-5; 8 positions match TRBD1. Unmatched junction bases numbered 11, after V lost 6 bases and J lost 5 bases. CDR3 length equals 15 residues. Germline V CDR1 and CDR2: MNHEY, SVGAGI. CDR3 in amino acids: CASSRDRWGEETQYF. CDR3 sequence (DNA): TGTGCCAGCAGCAGGGACAGGTGGGGGGAGGAGACCCAGTACTTC.

The chain has TRBV7-2 and TRBJ2-3, with 9 bases lining up with TRBD2. Trimming cost V 5 bases and J 0 bases; bases outside gene matches: 3. The CDR3 has 15 residues. Germline CDR1 SGHTA, CDR2 FQGNSA. Written as DNA, the CDR3 is TGTGCCAGCAGCCCGACTAGCGGAAGCACAGATACGCAGTATTTT. Amino acids: CASSPTSGSTDTQYF.

The V call is TRBV9, the J call TRBJ2-7, with 7 bases lining up with TRBD2. CDR1 SGDLS and CDR2 YYNGEE come from the germline V gene. The length of the CDR3 is 15 residues. Trimming took 0 bases from V and 3 from J; bases not matched to a gene: 6. As DNA, the CDR3 is TGTGCCAGCAGCGTAGACCAGCGGGGCTTCTACGAGCAGTACTTC. The encoded protein is CASSVDQRGFYEQYF.

The chain combines TRBV5-4 with TRBJ2-2, with 9 bases lining up with TRBD2. Germline loops: CDR1 SGHNT, CDR2 YYREEE (reference sequence). The CDR3 runs to 16 residues. J was trimmed by 4 bases and V by 1 base; bases with no gene match: 5. The CDR3 loop reads CASSLMAGGPTGELFF. The CDR3 nucleotides read TGTGCCAGCAGCTTGATGGCGGGGGGGCCCACCGGGGAGCTGTTTTTT.

This sequence joins TRBV7-3 and TRBJ2-2; 7 nucleotides align to TRBD2. Germline lookup yields CDR1 SGHTA and CDR2 FQGTGA. The CDR3 loop spans 17 amino acids. V lost 1 base, J lost 0 bases, and 5 bases stayed unmatched. CDR3: CASSLSGAGTNTGELFF. In nucleotides, the CDR3 is TGTGCCAGCAGCTTAAGTGGAGCGGGAACGAACACCGGGGAGCTGTTTTTT.

The chain uses TRBV7-9 and TRBJ1-3; D is undetermined. The ends were cut back, 0 bases at V and 0 bases at J, with 15 bases in the middle. This CDR3 contains 18 residues. Germline CDR1 is SEHNR and CDR2 is FQNEAQ (reference sequence). The DNA of the CDR3 is TGTGCCAGCAGCTTAGCCAGAGAGGACGGGAGCTCTGGAAACACCATATATTTT. Encoded protein: CASSLAREDGSSGNTIYF.

This chain links TRBV15 with TRBJ1-5; D possibly corresponds to TRBD1 (5 bases). Germline lookup yields CDR1 LNHNV and CDR2 YYDKDF (reference sequence). There are 15 residues in the CDR3. The ends were cut back, 1 base at V and 4 bases at J, with 11 bases in the middle. For the CDR3, the DNA is TGTGCCACCAGCAGAGGTAGGGGCCCGAATCAGCCCCAGCATTTT. Amino acids: CATSRGRGPNQPQHF.

The chain recombines TRBV28 with TRBJ2-3; 10 bases agree with TRBD2. J was trimmed by 2 bases and V by 4 bases; bases with no gene match: 3. The CDR3 spans 15 residues. Looked up from germline, CDR1 is MDHEN and CDR2 is SYDVKM. The CDR3 is CASSSTSGDTDTQYF. The CDR3 nucleotides are TGTGCCAGCAGTTCCACTAGCGGGGACACAGATACGCAGTATTTT.

The gene calls are TRBV18 and TRBJ2-7, with 10 bases identical to TRBD2. This CDR3 contains 17 residues. V lost 3 bases to trimming and J lost 3 bases; unmatched junction nucleotides: 11. The germline V gene has CDR1 KGHSH and CDR2 LQKENI. As DNA, the CDR3 is TGTGCCAGCTCACCGCAACTCGGAGCGGGGGGGTACTACGAGCAGTACTTC. This translates into CASSPQLGAGGYYEQYF.

The chain carries TRBV4-3 and TRBJ2-1; 8 positions match TRBD1. Trimming cost V 4 bases and J 0 bases; bases outside gene matches: 5. CDR1 LGHNA and CDR2 YSLEER come from the germline V gene. The CDR3 has 16 amino acids. CDR3 in DNA: TGCGCCAGCAGCCTCGGGACAGGAAGCTCCTACAATGAGCAGTTCTTC. Its translation: CASSLGTGSSYNEQFF.

The rearrangement joins TRBV24-1 to TRBJ2-3, with 7 positions matching TRBD1. In germline, CDR1 is KGHDR, CDR2 SFDVKD. The CDR3 totals 17 residues. Trimming took 4 bases from V and 0 from J; bases not matched to a gene: 9. The CDR3 loop reads CATSETRDSSSTDTQYF. The CDR3 region has the DNA TGTGCCACCAGTGAGACCCGGGACAGCTCTAGCACAGATACGCAGTATTTT.

The chain links TRBV15 to TRBJ2-7; 7 positions match TRBD1. Germline-derived CDR1 and CDR2 are LNHNV and YYDKDF (reference sequence). The CDR3 covers 17 residues. Trimming at V came to 4 bases and at J to 2 bases, leaving 14 bases not matched to a gene. The CDR3 DNA sequence: TGTGCCACCAGCACCGGGGCGACCGGGACAGCCACCTACGAGCAGTACTTC. It is translated as CATSTGATGTATYEQYF.

The rearrangement joins TRBV7-2 to TRBJ1-6; 7 nucleotides line up with TRBD1. The CDR3 is made up of 15 amino acids. Trimming took 7 bases from V and 5 from J; bases not matched to a gene: 8. Germline CDR1 and CDR2: SGHTA and FQGNSA. The CDR3 reads CASNKPGQNNSPLHF. The CDR3 coding sequence is TGTGCCAGCAACAAACCGGGACAGAATAATTCACCCCTCCACTTT.

The chain carries TRBV15 and TRBJ2-1; tentative D call: TRBD2 (8 bases). With 2 bases removed from V and 7 bases from J, the gap between germline ends came to 18 bases. The CDR3 loop spans 16 amino acids. CDR1 and CDR2 from the germline V gene are LNHNV and YYDKDF (reference sequence). Written as DNA, the CDR3 is TGTGCCACCAGCAGAACAACCGGGAGGGGGCCAAATGAGCAGTTCTTC. Its translation: CATSRTTGRGPNEQFF.

The chain uses TRBV5-1 and TRBJ2-1; D is possibly TRBD1 (5 bases). Germline V gene sequence: CDR1 SGHRS, CDR2 YFSETQ. This CDR3 has 15 amino acids. Deletions cut 0 bases from V and 10 bases from J, with 17 bases between. Here the CDR3 reads CASSLVLGDFREQFF. CDR3 sequence (DNA): TGCGCCAGCAGCTTGGTTCTAGGGGATTTTCGGGAGCAGTTCTTC.

A single count supports this clone. The rearrangement joins TRBV11-3 to TRBJ2-5; maybe TRBD2 (6 bases). CDR1 is SGHNT, CDR2 YENEEA, per germline. The V and J ends lost 2 bases and 0 bases respectively, with 13 bases between them. The CDR3 is 16 amino acids. The CDR3 sequence is CASSLTTSLYQETQYF. The CDR3 DNA reads TGTGCCAGCAGCTTAACCACTAGCCTGTACCAAGAGACCCAGTACTTC.